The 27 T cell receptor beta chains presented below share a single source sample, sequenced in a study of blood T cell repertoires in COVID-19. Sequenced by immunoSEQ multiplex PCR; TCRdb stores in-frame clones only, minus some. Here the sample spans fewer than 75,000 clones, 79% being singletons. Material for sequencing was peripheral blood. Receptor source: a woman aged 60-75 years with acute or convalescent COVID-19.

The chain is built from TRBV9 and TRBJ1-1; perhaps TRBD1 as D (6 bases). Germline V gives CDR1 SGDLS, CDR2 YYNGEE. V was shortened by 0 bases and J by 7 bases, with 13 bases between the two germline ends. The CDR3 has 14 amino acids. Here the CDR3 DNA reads TGTGCCAGCAGCGTAGCGCCAGGGGACTATGAAGCTTTCTTT. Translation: CASSVAPGDYEAFF.

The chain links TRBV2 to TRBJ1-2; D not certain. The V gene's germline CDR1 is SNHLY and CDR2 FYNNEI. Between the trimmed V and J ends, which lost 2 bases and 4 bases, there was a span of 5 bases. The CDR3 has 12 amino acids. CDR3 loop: CASSEQRYGYTF. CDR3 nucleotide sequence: TGTGCCAGCAGTGAACAGCGCTATGGCTACACCTTC.

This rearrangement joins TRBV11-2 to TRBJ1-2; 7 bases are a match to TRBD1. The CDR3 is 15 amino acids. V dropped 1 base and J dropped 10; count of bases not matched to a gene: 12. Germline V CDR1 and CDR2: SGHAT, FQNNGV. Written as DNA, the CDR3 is TGTGCCAGCAGCTTAGGACCCACCCCCGGACAGGACTACACCTTC. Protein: CASSLGPTPGQDYTF.

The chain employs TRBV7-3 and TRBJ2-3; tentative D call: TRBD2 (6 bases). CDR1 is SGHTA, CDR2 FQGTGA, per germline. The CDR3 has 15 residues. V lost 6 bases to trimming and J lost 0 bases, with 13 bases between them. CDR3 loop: CASSLAGTSTDTQYF. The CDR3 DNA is TGTGCCAGCAGTCTGGCCGGGACTAGCACAGATACGCAGTATTTT.

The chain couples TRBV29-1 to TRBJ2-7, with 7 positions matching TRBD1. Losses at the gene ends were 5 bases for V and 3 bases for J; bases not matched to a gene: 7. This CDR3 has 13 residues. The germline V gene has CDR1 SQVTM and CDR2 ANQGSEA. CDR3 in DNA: TGCAGCGTTAATAGACAGGGAAGCTACGAGCAGTACTTC. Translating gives CSVNRQGSYEQYF.

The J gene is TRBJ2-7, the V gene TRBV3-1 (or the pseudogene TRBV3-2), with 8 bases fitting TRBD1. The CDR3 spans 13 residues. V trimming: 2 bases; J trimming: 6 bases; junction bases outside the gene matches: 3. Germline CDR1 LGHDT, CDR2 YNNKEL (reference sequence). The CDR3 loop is CASSQMTGAEQYF. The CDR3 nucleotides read TGTGCCAGCAGCCAAATGACAGGGGCCGAGCAGTACTTC.

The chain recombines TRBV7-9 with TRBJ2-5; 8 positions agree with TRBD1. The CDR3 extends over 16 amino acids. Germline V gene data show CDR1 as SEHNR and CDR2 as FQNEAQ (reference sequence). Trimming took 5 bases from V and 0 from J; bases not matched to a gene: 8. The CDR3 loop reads CASSPGQEMYQETQYF. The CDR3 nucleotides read TGTGCCAGCAGCCCGGGACAGGAGATGTACCAAGAGACCCAGTACTTC.

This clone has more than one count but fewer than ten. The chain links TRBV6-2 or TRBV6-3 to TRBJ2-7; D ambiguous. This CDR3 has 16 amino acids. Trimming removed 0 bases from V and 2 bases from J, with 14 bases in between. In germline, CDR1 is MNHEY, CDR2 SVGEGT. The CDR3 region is CASSYSALRLTYEQYF. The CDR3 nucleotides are TGTGCCAGCAGTTACTCAGCCCTCAGGCTTACCTACGAGCAGTACTTC.

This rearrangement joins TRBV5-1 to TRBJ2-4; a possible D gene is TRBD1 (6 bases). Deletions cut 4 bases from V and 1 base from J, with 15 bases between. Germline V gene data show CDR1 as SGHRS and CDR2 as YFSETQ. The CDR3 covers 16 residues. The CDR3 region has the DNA TGCGCCAGCAGCCAGCAAGGGGGTACGGCCAAAAACATTCAGTACTTC. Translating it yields CASSQQGGTAKNIQYF.

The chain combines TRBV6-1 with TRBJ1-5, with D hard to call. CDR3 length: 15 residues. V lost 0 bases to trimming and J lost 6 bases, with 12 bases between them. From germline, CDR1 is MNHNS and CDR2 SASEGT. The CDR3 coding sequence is TGTGCCAGCAGTGAAGCGCGCGGGGTGGGTCAGCCCCAGCATTTT. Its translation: CASSEARGVGQPQHF.

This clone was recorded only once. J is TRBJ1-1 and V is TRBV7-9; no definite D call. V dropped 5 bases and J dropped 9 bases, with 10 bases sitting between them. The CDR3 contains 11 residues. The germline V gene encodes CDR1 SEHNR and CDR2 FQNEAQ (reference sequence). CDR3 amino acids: CASSPSGKAFF. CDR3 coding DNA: TGTGCCAGCAGCCCCTCCGGGAAAGCTTTCTTT.

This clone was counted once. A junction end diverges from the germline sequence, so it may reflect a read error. CDR3 sequence: CASFQTGRATDF. CDR3 nucleotides: TGTGCCAGCTTCCAGACTGGCAGGGCCACAGACTTT. The chain employs TRBV28 and TRBJ1-6, with D tentatively TRBD1 (5 bases). CDR3 length: 12 residues. From germline, CDR1 is MDHEN and CDR2 SYDVKM.

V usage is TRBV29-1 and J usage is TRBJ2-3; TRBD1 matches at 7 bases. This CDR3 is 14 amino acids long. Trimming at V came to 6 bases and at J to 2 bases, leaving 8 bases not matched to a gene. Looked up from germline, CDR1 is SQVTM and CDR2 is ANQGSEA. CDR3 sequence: CSVPGQLITDTQYF. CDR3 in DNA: TGCAGCGTGCCGGGACAGCTCATCACAGATACGCAGTATTTT.

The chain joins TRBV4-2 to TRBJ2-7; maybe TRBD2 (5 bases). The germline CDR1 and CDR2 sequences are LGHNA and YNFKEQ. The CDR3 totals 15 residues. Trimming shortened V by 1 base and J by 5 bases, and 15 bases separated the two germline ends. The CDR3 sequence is CASSQVGGGSHEQYF. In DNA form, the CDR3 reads TGTGCCAGCAGCCAAGTTGGAGGCGGGTCCCACGAGCAGTACTTC.

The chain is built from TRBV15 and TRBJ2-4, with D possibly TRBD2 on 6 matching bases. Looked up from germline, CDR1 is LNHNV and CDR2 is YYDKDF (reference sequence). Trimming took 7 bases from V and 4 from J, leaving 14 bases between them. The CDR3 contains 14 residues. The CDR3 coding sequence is TGTGCCACCAAGGAGGGTCGGGTAAAAAACATTCAGTACTTC. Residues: CATKEGRVKNIQYF.

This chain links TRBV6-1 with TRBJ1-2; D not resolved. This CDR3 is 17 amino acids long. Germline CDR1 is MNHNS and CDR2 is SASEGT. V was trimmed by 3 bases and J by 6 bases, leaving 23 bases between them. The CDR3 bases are TGTGCCAGCAGTGAGGGCCTAATGCGACCGGCCCTTGATGGCTACACCTTC. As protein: CASSEGLMRPALDGYTF.

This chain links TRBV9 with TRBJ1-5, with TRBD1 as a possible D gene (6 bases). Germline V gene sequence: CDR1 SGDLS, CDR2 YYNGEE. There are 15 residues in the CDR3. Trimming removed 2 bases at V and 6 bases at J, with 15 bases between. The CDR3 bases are TGTGCCAGCAGCGTCGAGGGGGAATCTGGTCAGCCCCAGCATTTT. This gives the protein CASSVEGESGQPQHF.

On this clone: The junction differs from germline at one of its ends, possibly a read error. CDR3 in DNA: TGTGCCAGCAGTTCAGCCTTAACCAGGGACTTT. Protein product: CASSSALTRDF. V gene TRBV28 combines with J gene TRBJ1-1; tentatively, D is TRBD1 (5 bases). CDR3 length: 11 amino acids. Germline V gene data show CDR1 as MDHEN and CDR2 as SYDVKM.

The CDR3 protein is CASSIHPSRGGAYNEQFF. The CDR3 bases are TGTGCCAGTAGTATTCATCCTTCGCGGGGGGGTGCCTACAATGAGCAGTTCTTC. V usage is TRBV19 and J usage is TRBJ2-1; 9 bases match TRBD2. Trimming took 3 bases from V and 2 from J; bases not matched to a gene: 11. Looked up from germline, CDR1 is LNHDA and CDR2 is SQIVND (reference sequence). This CDR3 contains 18 residues.

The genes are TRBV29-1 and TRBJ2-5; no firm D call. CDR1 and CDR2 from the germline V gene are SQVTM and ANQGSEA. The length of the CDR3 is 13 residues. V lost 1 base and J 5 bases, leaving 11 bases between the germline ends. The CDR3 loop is CSVEGHVGETQYF. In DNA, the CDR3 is TGCAGCGTTGAAGGGCACGTCGGGGAGACCCAGTACTTC.

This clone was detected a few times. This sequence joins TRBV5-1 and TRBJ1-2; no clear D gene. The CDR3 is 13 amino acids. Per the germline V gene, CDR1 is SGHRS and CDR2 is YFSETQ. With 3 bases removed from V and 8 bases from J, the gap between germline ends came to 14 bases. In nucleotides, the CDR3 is TGCGCCAGCAGCTACACTGCGCGGGAGGGCTACACCTTC. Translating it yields CASSYTAREGYTF.

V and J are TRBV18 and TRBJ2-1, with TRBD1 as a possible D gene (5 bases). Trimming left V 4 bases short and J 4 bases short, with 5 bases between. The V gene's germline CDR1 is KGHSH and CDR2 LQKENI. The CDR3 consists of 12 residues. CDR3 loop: CASSQGYNEQFF. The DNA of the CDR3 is TGTGCCAGCTCACAGGGGTACAATGAGCAGTTCTTC.

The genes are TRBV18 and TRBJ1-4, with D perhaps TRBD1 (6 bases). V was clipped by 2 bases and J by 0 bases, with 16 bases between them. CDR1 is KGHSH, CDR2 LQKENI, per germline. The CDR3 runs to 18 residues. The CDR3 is CASSPRTASGATNEKLFF. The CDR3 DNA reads TGTGCCAGCTCACCAAGGACAGCCTCTGGGGCAACTAATGAAAAACTGTTTTTT.

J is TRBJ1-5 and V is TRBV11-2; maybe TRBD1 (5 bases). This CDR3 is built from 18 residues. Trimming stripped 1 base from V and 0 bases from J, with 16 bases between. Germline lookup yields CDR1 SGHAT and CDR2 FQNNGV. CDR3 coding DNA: TGTGCCAGCAGCTTAGGGGCAGGGTCCGCATATAGCAATCAGCCCCAGCATTTT. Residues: CASSLGAGSAYSNQPQHF. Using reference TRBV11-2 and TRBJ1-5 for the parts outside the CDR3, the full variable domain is EAGVAQSPRYKIIEKRQSVAFWCNPISGHATLYWYQQILGQGPKLLIQFQNNGVVDDSQLPKDRFSAERLKGVDSTLKIQPAKLEDSAVYLCASSLGAGSAYSNQPQHFGDGTRLSIL.

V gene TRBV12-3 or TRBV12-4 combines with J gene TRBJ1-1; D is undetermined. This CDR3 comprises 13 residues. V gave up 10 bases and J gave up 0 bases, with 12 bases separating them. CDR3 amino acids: CATRGFMNTEAFF. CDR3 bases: TGTGCCACCCGAGGTTTTATGAACACTGAAGCTTTCTTT.

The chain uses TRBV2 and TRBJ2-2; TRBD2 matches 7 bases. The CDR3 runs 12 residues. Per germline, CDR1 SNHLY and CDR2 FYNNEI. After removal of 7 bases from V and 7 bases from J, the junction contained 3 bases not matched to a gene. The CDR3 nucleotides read TGTGCCAGCAAGGGACTAATCGGGGAGCTGTTTTTT. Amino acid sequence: CASKGLIGELFF.

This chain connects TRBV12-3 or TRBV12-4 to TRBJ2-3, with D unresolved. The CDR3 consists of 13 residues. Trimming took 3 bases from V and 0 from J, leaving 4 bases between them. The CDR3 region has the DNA TGTGCCAGCAGTTTGAGGAGCACAGATACGCAGTATTTT. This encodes CASSLRSTDTQYF.